What follows describes a single T cell receptor beta chain. Its antigen is still unknown. The TCR beta CDR3 regions underwent amplification using RNA transcripts as the source. Primed by the HTBI set, a first-round RT-PCR was run on the TCR CDR3. TCRdb re-called the multiplex PCR reads with MiXCR, one entry per CDR3 protein. The sample includes about 200,000 distinct CDR3 sequences, less than 20% of them seen just once. This CDR3 comprises 14 residues. Per germline, CDR1 DFQATT and CDR2 SNEGSKA (reference sequence). V was shortened by 1 base and J by 2 bases, with 10 bases between the two germline ends. Pregnant or lactating patients were excluded, as were those with uncontrolled infection or other autoimmune disease. Each diagnosis drew on symptoms, thyroxine, TRAb, thyroid ultrasound and orbital computed tomography findings. This entry belongs to a study of T cells in Graves' hyperthyroidism and ophthalmopathy. About the study: Blood from the periphery was taken at initial diagnosis, before any treatment. The study, taken as a whole, reports: A median about 7 months before onset, the model predicted ophthalmopathy.

The J gene is TRBJ2-3, the V gene TRBV20-1; the D gene is possibly TRBD2 (5 bases). The sample taken for sequencing was blood. The TCR comes from a woman aged 45-59 years with Graves' hyperthyroidism. CDR3 sequence (DNA): TGCAGTGCTAGAGTAGCGATCCCCACAGATACGCAGTATTTT. The encoded protein is CSARVAIPTDTQYF.